This T cell receptor (beta chain) was identified in a study of monozygotic twins with inflammatory bowel disease. Blood was collected, around 2.7 ml per donor. There were 3500 ng of total RNA used for each TCR library. Reprocessing the 5' RACE reads, TCRdb reports a single entry for every CDR3 protein and omits DNA. The sample holds approximately 400,000 distinct CDR3 sequences. The CDR3 covers 15 residues. Germline V gene lookup returns CDR1 MNHEY and CDR2 SVGAGI. The specimen was blood. The origin of this receptor is a human donor with ulcerative colitis or Crohn's disease, or a healthy co-twin of an affected twin (not recorded which). The rearrangement links TRBV6-5 to TRBJ2-2; there is no DNA to check the TCRdb D call of TRBD2. CDR3 amino acids: CASSYLAGEAGELFF.